Listed below are T cell receptor beta chains from one sample, sequenced in a study of CD8 T cells in Susac syndrome. TCRdb re-analysed the immunoSEQ multiplex PCR reads in MiXCR, keeping a single row per CDR3 protein. The sample includes over 130,000 distinct CDR3 sequences, 90% to 95% seen only once; the top ten take 0.11%. The sample comprised CD4+ T cells from PBMCs. The receptors come from a human donor with multiple sclerosis. The CDR3 runs from the conserved cysteine through the conserved F or W. Fields, in order: D gene, J gene, V gene, CDR3 DNA, CDR3 protein. D genes are given only for firm matches.

d_call: TRBD1; j_call: TRBJ2-7; v_call: TRBV30; cdr3_nt: TGTGCCTGGACGATTGGGACAGCCTTTTACTTC; cdr3_aa: CAWTIGTAFYF
d_call: -; j_call: TRBJ2-1; v_call: TRBV20-1; cdr3_nt: TGCAGTGCTAGCCCGGCGGGTGTCTGGGGCAATGAGCAGTTCTTC; cdr3_aa: CSASPAGVWGNEQFF
d_call: -; j_call: TRBJ1-1; v_call: TRBV5-1; cdr3_nt: TGCGCCAGCAGCTTGTATCGGCCAGGAAACACTGAAGCTTTCTTT; cdr3_aa: CASSLYRPGNTEAFF
d_call: -; j_call: TRBJ2-7; v_call: TRBV11-1; cdr3_nt: TGTGCCAGCAGCTTAGAGACGGGACCCCCCTACGAGCAGTACTTC; cdr3_aa: CASSLETGPPYEQYF
d_call: -; j_call: TRBJ2-2; v_call: TRBV12-3/TRBV12-4; cdr3_nt: TGTGCCATAGGCACAGGGAACACCGGGGAGCTGTTTTTT; cdr3_aa: CAIGTGNTGELFF
d_call: TRBD2; j_call: TRBJ2-1; v_call: TRBV7-2; cdr3_nt: TGTGCCAGCAGCTTAGCGGCTAGCGGGAGTTCATCCTACAATGAGCAGTTCTTC; cdr3_aa: CASSLAASGSSSYNEQFF
d_call: -; j_call: TRBJ1-4; v_call: TRBV20-1; cdr3_nt: TGCAGTGCCCAGATTCGAAGACAGGAGAATGAAAAACTGTTTTTT; cdr3_aa: CSAQIRRQENEKLFF
d_call: -; j_call: TRBJ2-5; v_call: TRBV20-1; cdr3_nt: TGCAGTGCTAGAGATCGGCCCCAGTACTTC; cdr3_aa: CSARDRPQYF
d_call: -; j_call: TRBJ2-1; v_call: TRBV3-1; cdr3_nt: TGTGCCAGCAGCCAAGGACTGGCCCACAATGAGCAGTTCTTC; cdr3_aa: CASSQGLAHNEQFF
d_call: -; j_call: TRBJ2-4; v_call: TRBV20-1; cdr3_nt: TGCGGTGCTAAGGTTGGCAAAAACATTCAGTACTTC; cdr3_aa: CGAKVGKNIQYF
d_call: TRBD2; j_call: TRBJ2-3; v_call: TRBV7-3; cdr3_nt: TGTGCCAGCAGCTTAATCGGCGGGGGGCCAACAGATACGCAGTATTTT; cdr3_aa: CASSLIGGGPTDTQYF
d_call: TRBD1; j_call: TRBJ1-5; v_call: TRBV12-3/TRBV12-4; cdr3_nt: TGTGCCAGCAGTAAACGGACAGGGGGATCGGGCAATCAGCCCCAGCATTTT; cdr3_aa: CASSKRTGGSGNQPQHF
d_call: TRBD1; j_call: TRBJ2-7; v_call: TRBV28; cdr3_nt: TGTGCCAGCAGTCCGGCCGGGACAGGGCGCAAGGACGAGCAGTACTTC; cdr3_aa: CASSPAGTGRKDEQYF
d_call: -; j_call: TRBJ1-1; v_call: TRBV5-1; cdr3_nt: TGCGCCAGCAGCCAATGGGGGGACATCATAGGAACTGAAGCTTTCTTT; cdr3_aa: CASSQWGDIIGTEAFF
d_call: -; j_call: TRBJ2-3; v_call: TRBV3-1; cdr3_nt: TGTGCCAGCAGCCAAGGCGGGGCGGGCACAGATACGCAGTATTTT; cdr3_aa: CASSQGGAGTDTQYF
d_call: -; j_call: TRBJ2-3; v_call: TRBV28; cdr3_nt: TGTGCCAGCAGCGAACAGGGAGCTGGGAGAGGTACGCAGTATTTT; cdr3_aa: CASSEQGAGRGTQYF